The 10 T cell receptor beta chains below all came from one sample that was sequenced in a study of regulatory T cells in long-lasting Graves disease. Building of the TCR beta libraries involved iRepertoire HTBI primers and Arm-PCR of CDR3 regions. TCRdb reanalysed the multiplex PCR reads using MiXCR and keeps one entry per CDR3 protein. The sample shows hundreds of thousands of distinct CDR3 sequences, approximately 20% of them seen only once. Time point defined: newly diagnosed GD, antithyroid drugs for less than 3 months. The TCR library used RNA extracted from PBMCs. The sample in question was peripheral blood mononuclear cells (PBMCs), obtained at new diagnosis, from a patient treated with antithyroid drugs. The receptors come from a female donor with Graves disease.

This clonotype showed up many times. The chain has TRBV10-3 and TRBJ2-3; 8 bases fit TRBD2. Germline values: CDR1 ENHRY, CDR2 SYGVKD. V trimming: 4 bases; J trimming: 6 bases; junction bases outside the gene matches: 12. This CDR3 is 16 amino acids long. The CDR3: CAISGLWREAKDTQYF. Here the CDR3 DNA reads TGTGCCATCAGTGGCCTCTGGCGGGAGGCCAAGGATACGCAGTATTTT.

This clonotype was seen repeatedly, ten times or more. CDR3 protein: CASSVGPDRGYGYTF. Written as DNA, the CDR3 is TGTGCCAGCAGCGTAGGGCCCGATAGGGGGTATGGCTACACCTTC. The rearrangement uses TRBV9 and TRBJ1-2, with D perhaps TRBD1 (6 bases). The V gene's germline CDR1 is SGDLS and CDR2 YYNGEE. The V end was cut by 0 bases, the J end by 5 bases, with 14 bases between. CDR3 length: 15 amino acids. The whole variable domain, filled in from reference TRBV9 and TRBJ1-2, reads DSGVTQTPKHLITATGQRVTLRCSPRSGDLSVYWYQQSLDQGLQFLIQYYNGEERAKGNILERFSAQQFPDLHSELNLSSLELGDSALYFCASSVGPDRGYGYTFGSGTRLTVV.

This clonotype appeared many times. The chain joins TRBV18 to TRBJ1-1; 9 bases map to TRBD1. With V trimmed by 5 bases and J by 4 bases, 5 bases remained unmatched. The germline gives CDR1 KGHSH, CDR2 LQKENI. The CDR3 loop spans 14 amino acids. CDR3 nucleotides: TGTGCCAGCTCAGAACAGGGGGCGGGCACTGAAGCTTTCTTT. Translating gives CASSEQGAGTEAFF.

At least ten counts were recorded for this clonotype. For the CDR3, the DNA is TGTGCCAGCACCTTCCCTGGAGGGGCGGAGACCCAGTACTTC. It is translated as CASTFPGGAETQYF. The rearrangement links TRBV2 to TRBJ2-5; a possible D gene is TRBD2 (6 bases). V was cut by 7 bases and J by 5 bases, with 17 bases left in between. This CDR3 region has 14 residues. Germline V gene sequence: CDR1 SNHLY, CDR2 FYNNEI.

This clonotype has ten or more counts. This sequence joins TRBV7-3 and TRBJ2-6, with D maybe TRBD1 (5 bases). CDR3 length equals 17 residues. Germline CDR1 SGHTA, CDR2 FQGTGA. V dropped 2 bases and J dropped 0 bases, with 11 bases sitting between them. The CDR3, as DNA: TGTGCCAGCAGCTTACACAGGCCTAACTCTGGGGCCAACGTCCTGACTTTC. The encoded protein is CASSLHRPNSGANVLTF.

On this clonotype: This likely traces to a read error, being one base from a far larger clone. The V gene is TRBV5-8, the J gene TRBJ2-7, with 8 bases fitting TRBD1. Germline lookup yields CDR1 SGHTS and CDR2 YDEGEE. The CDR3 extends over 15 amino acids. The CDR3 is CPSSVGQGISYEQYF. CDR3 DNA sequence: TGTCCCAGCAGTGTAGGACAGGGTATTTCCTACGAGCAGTACTTC. Full variable domain (remainder filled in from reference TRBV5-8 and TRBJ2-7): EAGVTQSPTHLIKTRGQQATLRCSPISGHTSVYWYQQALGLGLQFLLWYDEGEERNRGNFPPRFSGRQFPNYSSELNVNALELEDSALYLCPSSVGQGISYEQYFGPGTRLTVT.

This clonotype was seen many times. CDR3 DNA: TGTGCCAGCAGCTTAGAGACTAGCGGTGCCTCTAGCACAGATACGCAGTATTTT. It codes for CASSLETSGASSTDTQYF. The chain has TRBV11-2 and TRBJ2-3, with 9 nucleotides matching TRBD2. Germline V CDR1 and CDR2: SGHAT, FQNNGV. V gave up 0 bases and J gave up 0 bases; unmatched junction bases: 7. The CDR3 has 18 amino acids.

At least ten counts were recorded for this clonotype. This chain links TRBV12-3 or TRBV12-4 with TRBJ1-3; D may be TRBD1 (6 bases). The V and J ends lost 6 bases and 0 bases respectively, with 9 bases between them. The CDR3 contains 14 residues. The CDR3 region is CASSGGPSGNTIYF. The CDR3 DNA follows: TGTGCCAGCAGCGGGGGCCCCTCTGGAAACACCATATATTTT.

This clonotype has only a few counts. This chain links TRBV24-1 with TRBJ2-1; D is possibly TRBD2 (5 bases). The CDR3 consists of 12 residues. Germline V gives CDR1 KGHDR, CDR2 SFDVKD. V lost 5 bases and J 12 bases, leaving 13 bases between the germline ends. The CDR3 sequence is CATSAAGKAQFF. For the CDR3, the DNA is TGTGCCACCAGTGCCGCCGGGAAAGCGCAGTTCTTC.

This clonotype was seen ten or more times. The chain combines TRBV6-9 with TRBJ2-7; TRBD2 matches at 7 bases. The CDR3 is made up of 15 amino acids. Germline trimming cut 4 bases from V and 0 bases from J; bases unmatched to any gene: 6. Germline CDR1 and CDR2: MNHGY and SVAAGI. In DNA form, the CDR3 reads TGTGCCAGCAGTTTCCTCGGGAGGACCTCCTACGAGCAGTACTTC. Its translation: CASSFLGRTSYEQYF.